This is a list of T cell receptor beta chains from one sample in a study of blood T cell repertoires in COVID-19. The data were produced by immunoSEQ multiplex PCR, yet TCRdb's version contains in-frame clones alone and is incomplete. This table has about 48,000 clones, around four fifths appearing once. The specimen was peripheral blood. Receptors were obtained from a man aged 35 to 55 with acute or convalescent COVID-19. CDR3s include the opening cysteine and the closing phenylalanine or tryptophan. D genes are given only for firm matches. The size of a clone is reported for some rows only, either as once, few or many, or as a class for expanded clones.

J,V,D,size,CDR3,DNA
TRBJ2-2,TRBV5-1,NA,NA,CASSVGLVTGELFF,TGCGCCAGCAGCGTCGGACTCGTTACCGGGGAGCTGTTTTTT
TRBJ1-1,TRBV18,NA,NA,CASSLSPRTEAFF,TGTGCCAGCTCACTCAGTCCGAGGACTGAAGCTTTCTTT
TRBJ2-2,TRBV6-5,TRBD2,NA,CASTSTRGDTGELFF,TGTGCCAGCACCTCGACCCGGGGGGACACCGGGGAGCTGTTTTTT
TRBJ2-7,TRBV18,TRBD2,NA,CASSPIVSGGRISYEQYF,TGTGCCAGCTCACCCATCGTTAGCGGGGGACGAATCTCCTACGAGCAGTACTTC
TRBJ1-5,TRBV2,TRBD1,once,CASSERIGGGQPQHF,TGTGCCAGCAGTGAAAGGATAGGGGGCGGGCAGCCCCAGCATTTT
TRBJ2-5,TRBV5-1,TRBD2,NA,CASSSSGGAGETQYF,TGCGCCAGCAGCTCGAGCGGGGGGGCGGGAGAGACCCAGTACTTC
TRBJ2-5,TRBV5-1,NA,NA,CASSERGWETQYF,TGCGCCAGCAGCGAAAGGGGTTGGGAGACCCAGTACTTC
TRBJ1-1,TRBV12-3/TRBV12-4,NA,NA,CASSYLNTEAFF,TGTGCCAGCAGTTACTTGAACACTGAAGCTTTCTTT
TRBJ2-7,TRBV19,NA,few,CASSIAGWGTYEQYF,TGTGCCAGTAGTATCGCTGGTTGGGGCACCTACGAGCAGTACTTC
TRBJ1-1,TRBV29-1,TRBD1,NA,CSASRQGSEAFF,TGCAGCGCCTCCCGACAGGGCTCTGAAGCTTTCTTT
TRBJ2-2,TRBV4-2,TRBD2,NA,CASSQEALAGGRVGELFF,TGTGCCAGCAGCCAAGAAGCGCTAGCGGGGGGCCGGGTCGGGGAGCTGTTTTTT
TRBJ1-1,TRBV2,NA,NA,CASILGVSGAFF,TGTGCCAGCATCCTAGGGGTCTCAGGGGCTTTCTTT
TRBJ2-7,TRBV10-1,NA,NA,CASSESRGNYEQYF,TGCGCCAGCAGTGAGTCGCGGGGTAACTACGAGCAGTACTTC
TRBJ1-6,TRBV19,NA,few,CASNRAADNSPLHF,TGTGCCAGTAACAGGGCAGCGGATAATTCACCCCTCCACTTT
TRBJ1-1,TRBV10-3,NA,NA,CAIRSFGGIPEAFF,TGTGCCATCAGGAGCTTTGGAGGGATCCCTGAAGCTTTCTTT
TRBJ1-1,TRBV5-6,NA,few,CASSSRGRGTEAFF,TGTGCCAGCAGCAGCAGGGGACGGGGCACTGAAGCTTTCTTT
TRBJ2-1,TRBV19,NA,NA,CASSIVLPGLFYNEQFF,TGTGCCAGTAGTATAGTCCTGCCGGGACTGTTCTACAATGAGCAGTTCTTC
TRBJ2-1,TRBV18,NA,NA,CASSRTENEQFF,TGTGCCAGCTCAAGGACTGAGAATGAGCAGTTCTTC
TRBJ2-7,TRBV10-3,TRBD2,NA,CAISRLAEFYEQYF,TGTGCCATCTCTAGACTAGCGGAGTTCTACGAGCAGTACTTC
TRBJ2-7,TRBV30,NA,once,CAWSVYREYEQYF,TGTGCCTGGAGTGTATACAGAGAGTACGAGCAGTACTTC
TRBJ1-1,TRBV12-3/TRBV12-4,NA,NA,CASSTTVNTEAFF,TGTGCCAGCTCCACGACAGTGAACACTGAAGCTTTCTTT
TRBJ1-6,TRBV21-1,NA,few,CASSKVGAGGAESPLHF,TGTGCCAGCAGCAAAGTAGGAGCAGGGGGCGCTGAATCACCCCTCCACTTT
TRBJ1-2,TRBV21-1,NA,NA,CASSKANRDYGYTF,TGTGCCAGCAGCAAAGCGAACAGGGACTATGGCTACACCTTC
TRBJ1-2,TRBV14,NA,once,CASSQGQAVGYTF,TGTGCCAGCAGCCAAGGACAGGCCGTTGGCTACACCTTC
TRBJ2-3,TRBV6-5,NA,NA,CASSSLPRPDTQYF,TGTGCCAGCAGTTCTCTCCCCCGTCCAGATACGCAGTATTTT
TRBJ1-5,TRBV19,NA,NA,CASRVGSLYSNQPQHF,TGTGCCAGTAGGGTCGGGTCTCTATATAGCAATCAGCCCCAGCATTTT
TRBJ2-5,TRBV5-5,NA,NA,CASSLTKGIGQETQYF,TGTGCCAGCAGCTTGACCAAGGGGATTGGACAAGAGACCCAGTACTTC
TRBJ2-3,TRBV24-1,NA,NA,CATSESPAGAFGHTQYF,TGTGCCACCAGTGAATCACCGGCGGGCGCATTTGGGCATACGCAGTATTTT
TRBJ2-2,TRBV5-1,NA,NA,CASNRGGPNTGELFF,TGCGCCAGCAATCGCGGGGGCCCGAACACCGGGGAGCTGTTTTTT
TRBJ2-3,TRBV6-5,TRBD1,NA,CASSDRVGDTQYF,TGTGCCAGCAGCGACAGGGTTGGGGATACGCAGTATTTT
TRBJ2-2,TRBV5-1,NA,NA,CASSGQGTAITGELFF,TGCGCCAGCAGCGGCCAAGGGACTGCGATCACCGGGGAGCTGTTTTTT
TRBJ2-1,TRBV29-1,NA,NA,CSVYSSYNEQFF,TGCAGCGTTTATAGCTCCTACAATGAGCAGTTCTTC
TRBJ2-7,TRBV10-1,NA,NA,CASSTQRGYEQYF,TGCGCCAGCAGTACTCAAAGGGGCTACGAGCAGTACTTC
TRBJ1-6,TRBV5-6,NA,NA,CASSLRGIDSPLHF,TGTGCCAGCAGCTTGAGGGGAATCGATTCACCCCTCCACTTT
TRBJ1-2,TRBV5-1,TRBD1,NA,CASSPGQMGQGYTF,TGCGCCAGCAGCCCGGGACAGATGGGGCAAGGCTACACCTTC
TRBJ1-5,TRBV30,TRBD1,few,CAWSRPDRDNQPQHF,TGTGCCTGGAGTCGTCCGGACAGGGACAATCAGCCCCAGCATTTT
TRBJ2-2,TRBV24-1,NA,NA,CATSVTGPTGELFF,TGTGCCACCAGTGTGACAGGTCCCACCGGGGAGCTGTTTTTT
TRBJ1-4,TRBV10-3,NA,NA,CAISESRRGSEKLFF,TGTGCCATCAGTGAGTCGCGGCGGGGGTCGGAAAAACTGTTTTTT
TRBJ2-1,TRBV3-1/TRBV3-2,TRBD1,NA,CASSPRDRGNYEQFF,TGTGCCAGCAGCCCCCGGGACAGGGGGAATTATGAGCAGTTCTTC
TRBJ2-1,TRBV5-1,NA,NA,CASSLTSPNNEQFF,TGCGCCAGCAGCTTGACTAGCCCAAACAATGAGCAGTTCTTC
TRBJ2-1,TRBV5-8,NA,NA,CASSWTNEQFF,TGTGCCAGCAGCTGGACTAATGAGCAGTTCTTC
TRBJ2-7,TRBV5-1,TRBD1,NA,CASSVGRDRELEQYF,TGCGCCAGCAGCGTCGGCCGGGACAGGGAACTCGAGCAGTACTTC
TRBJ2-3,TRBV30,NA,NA,CAWTDSTDTQYF,TGTGCCTGGACAGATTCCACAGATACGCAGTATTTT
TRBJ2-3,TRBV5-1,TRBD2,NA,CASSPGTSGGVTDTQYF,TGCGCCAGCAGCCCGGGGACTAGCGGGGGGGTTACAGATACGCAGTATTTT
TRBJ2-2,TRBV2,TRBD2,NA,CATPRPGLAGDWSGELFF,TGTGCCACACCAAGACCGGGACTAGCGGGGGATTGGTCCGGGGAGCTGTTTTTT
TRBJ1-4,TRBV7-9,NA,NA,CASSLRGGHNEKLFF,TGTGCCAGCAGCTTACGGGGGGGTCATAATGAAAAACTGTTTTTT
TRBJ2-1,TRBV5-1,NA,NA,CASSKRERAISYNEQFF,TGCGCCAGCAGCAAAAGGGAGCGGGCGATCTCCTACAATGAGCAGTTCTTC
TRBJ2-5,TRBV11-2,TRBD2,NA,CASSEGLGSIETQYF,TGTGCCAGCAGCGAAGGACTAGGCAGTATCGAGACCCAGTACTTC
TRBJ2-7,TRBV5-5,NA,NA,CASSLIGNEQYF,TGTGCCAGCAGCTTGATCGGGAACGAGCAGTACTTC
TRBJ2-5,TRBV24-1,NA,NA,CATGDTSFQETQYF,TGTGCCACCGGGGACACCTCGTTTCAAGAGACCCAGTACTTC
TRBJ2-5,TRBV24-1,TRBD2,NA,CATGEGSSKTQYF,TGTGCCACCGGGGAGGGTTCGTCCAAGACCCAGTACTTC
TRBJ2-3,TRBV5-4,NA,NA,CASSLNSGLGTDTQYF,TGTGCCAGCAGCTTGAACTCGGGACTTGGCACAGATACGCAGTATTTT
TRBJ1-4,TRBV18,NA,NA,CASSERQGTDEKLFF,TGTGCCAGCTCAGAGCGTCAGGGAACTGATGAAAAACTGTTTTTT